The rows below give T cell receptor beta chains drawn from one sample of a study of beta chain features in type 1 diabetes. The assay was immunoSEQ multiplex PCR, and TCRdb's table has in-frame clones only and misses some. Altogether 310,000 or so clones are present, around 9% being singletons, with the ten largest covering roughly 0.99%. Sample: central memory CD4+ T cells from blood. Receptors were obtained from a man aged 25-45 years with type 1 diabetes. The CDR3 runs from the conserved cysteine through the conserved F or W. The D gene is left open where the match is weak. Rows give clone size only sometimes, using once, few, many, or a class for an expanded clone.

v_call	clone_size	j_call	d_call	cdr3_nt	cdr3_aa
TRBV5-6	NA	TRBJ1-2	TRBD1	TGTGCCAGCAGCTGGGACAGGGCGGCTGGCTACACCTTC	CASSWDRAAGYTF
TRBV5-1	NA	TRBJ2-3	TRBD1	TGCGCCAGCAGCTTGACAGGGGGCGCTAGCACAGATACGCAGTATTTT	CASSLTGGASTDTQYF
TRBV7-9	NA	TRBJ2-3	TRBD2	TGTGCCAGCAGCTCCAAGACTAGCGGGGCAGTAACCGATACGCAGTATTTT	CASSSKTSGAVTDTQYF
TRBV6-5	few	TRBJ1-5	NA	TGTGCCAGCAGTTACTCGGGGGGGTTAGGTCAGCCCCAGCATTTT	CASSYSGGLGQPQHF
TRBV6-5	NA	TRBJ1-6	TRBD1	TGTGCCAGCACACGACAGGGTAACCGTTCACCCCTCCACTTT	CASTRQGNRSPLHF
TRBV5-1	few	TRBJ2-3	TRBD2	TGCGCCAGCAGCTTGGGCGGGGGGGCCCCAGATACGCAGTATTTT	CASSLGGGAPDTQYF
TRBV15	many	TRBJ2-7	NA	TGTGCCACCAGCAGAGACCCTTTCGGAGAGCAGTACTTC	CATSRDPFGEQYF
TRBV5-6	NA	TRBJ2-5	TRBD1	TGTGCCAGCAGCCGGAAGACAGGGAGAGAGACCCAGTACTTC	CASSRKTGRETQYF
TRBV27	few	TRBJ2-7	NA	TGTGCCAGCAGTTTATCGAGGTCAGCCGGGAAAACCTACGAGCAGTACTTC	CASSLSRSAGKTYEQYF
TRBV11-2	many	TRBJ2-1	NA	TGTGCCAGCAGCTCAACTGTCCAGCAGTTCTTC	CASSSTVQQFF
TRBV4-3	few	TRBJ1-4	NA	TGCGCCAGCAGCATAGGACAGTCGGGTGAAAAACTGTTTTTT	CASSIGQSGEKLFF
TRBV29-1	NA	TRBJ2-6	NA	TGCAGCGTTGAAGAGCTGGCCTCTGGGGCCAACGTCCTGACTTTC	CSVEELASGANVLTF
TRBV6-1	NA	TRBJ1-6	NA	TGTGCCAGCAGGGAACGGCCAGGGGAGGGTTCACCCCTCCACTTT	CASRERPGEGSPLHF
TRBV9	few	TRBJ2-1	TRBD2	TGTGCCAGCAGCGTAACTACAACAAATGGACTAGCGGGGGGGAATGAGCAGTTCTTC	CASSVTTTNGLAGGNEQFF
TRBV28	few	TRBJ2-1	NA	TGTGCCAGCACCCCTCTATGGGGAAGGGTCTACAATGAGCAGTTCTTC	CASTPLWGRVYNEQFF
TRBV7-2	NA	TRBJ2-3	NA	TGTGCCAGCAGAACAGGTGTAGCCAGCACAGATACGCAGTATTTT	CASRTGVASTDTQYF
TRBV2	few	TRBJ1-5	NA	TGTGCCAGCAGCGCGGTTGATCAGCCCCAGCATTTT	CASSAVDQPQHF
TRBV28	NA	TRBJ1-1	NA	TGTGCCACCACGTCGGGGGGGGCCGGAGGTATGAACACTGAAGCTTTCTTT	CATTSGGAGGMNTEAFF
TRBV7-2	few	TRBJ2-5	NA	TGTGCCAGCAGCCCCCAAGGGGGGGCGCCAGAGACCCAGTACTTC	CASSPQGGAPETQYF
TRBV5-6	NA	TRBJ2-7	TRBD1	TGTGCCAGCAGCTCCTACCGGGACAGCGAGCAGTACTTC	CASSSYRDSEQYF
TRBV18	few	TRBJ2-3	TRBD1	TGTGCCAGCTCACCTGGGACAGGGTTCACAGATACGCAGTATTTT	CASSPGTGFTDTQYF
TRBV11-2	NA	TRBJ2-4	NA	TGTGCCAGCAGCTTGTCGGGGAACAAAAACATTCAGTACTTC	CASSLSGNKNIQYF
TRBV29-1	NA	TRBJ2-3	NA	TGCAGCGTTGAAGGGTTAGCGGGCACAGATACGCAGTATTTT	CSVEGLAGTDTQYF
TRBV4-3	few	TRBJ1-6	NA	TGCGCCAGCAGCCAAGATATCGGCACGACAAACAATTCACCCCTCCACTTT	CASSQDIGTTNNSPLHF
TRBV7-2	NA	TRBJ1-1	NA	TGTGCCAGCAGAAGGAGGCAGGGGAACACTGAAGCTTTCTTT	CASRRRQGNTEAFF
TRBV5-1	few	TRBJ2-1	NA	TGCGCCAGCAGCCCTCGACAGGTCAATGAGCAGTTCTTC	CASSPRQVNEQFF
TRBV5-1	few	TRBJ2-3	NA	TGCGCCAGCAGCTTGGGATTAGCGGAGGACACAGATACGCAGTATTTT	CASSLGLAEDTDTQYF
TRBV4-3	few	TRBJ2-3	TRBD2	TGCGCCAGCAGCCAAAGGACTAGCGACACAGATACGCAGTATTTT	CASSQRTSDTDTQYF
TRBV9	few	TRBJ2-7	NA	TGTGCCAGCAGCGTAGGGCCAGGGGAACCTTCCTACGAGCAGTACTTC	CASSVGPGEPSYEQYF
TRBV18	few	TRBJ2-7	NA	TGTGCCAGCTCAGGGGAGATTGGTAACGAGCAGTACTTC	CASSGEIGNEQYF
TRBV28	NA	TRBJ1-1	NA	TGTGCCAGCAGTTCCTCGGCGTGGATTGAAGCTTTCTTT	CASSSSAWIEAFF
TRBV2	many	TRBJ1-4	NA	TGTGCCAGCAGTCCCGGGACAACTAATGAAAAACTGTTTTTT	CASSPGTTNEKLFF
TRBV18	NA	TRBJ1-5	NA	TGTGCCAGCTCACCACAGGGCCCTTATAGCAATCAGCCCCAGCATTTT	CASSPQGPYSNQPQHF
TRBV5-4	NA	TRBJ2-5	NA	TGTGCCAGCAGCGGGGGCGCGCCTGGACCACAAGAGACCCAGTACTTC	CASSGGAPGPQETQYF
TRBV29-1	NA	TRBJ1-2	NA	TGCAGCGTTGACAGGGGTGGCTACACCTTC	CSVDRGGYTF
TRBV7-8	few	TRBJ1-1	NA	TGTGCCAGCAGCCCAAGGACGGATGAGAACACTGAAGCTTTCTTT	CASSPRTDENTEAFF
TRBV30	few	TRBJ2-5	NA	TGTGCCTGGAAGGGCGTCGGAGGGGAGACCCAGTACTTC	CAWKGVGGETQYF
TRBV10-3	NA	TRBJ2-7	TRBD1	TGTGCCATCAGGGGGACAGGGGGCGAGCAGTACTTC	CAIRGTGGEQYF
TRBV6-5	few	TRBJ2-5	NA	TGTGCCAGCAGGCTGAGGGACACCCGGGGGGAGACCCAGTACTTC	CASRLRDTRGETQYF
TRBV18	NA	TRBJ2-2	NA	TGTGCCAGCTCAACGGGACGGAACACCGGGGAGCTGTTTTTT	CASSTGRNTGELFF
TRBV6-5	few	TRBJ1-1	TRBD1	TGTGCCAGCAGTTCGACAGGGCTGAACACTGAAGCTTTCTTT	CASSSTGLNTEAFF
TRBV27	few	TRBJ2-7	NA	TGTGCCAGCAGTTTAAAAGGGGGCGAGCAGTACTTC	CASSLKGGEQYF
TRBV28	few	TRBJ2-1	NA	TGTGCCAGCAGTGACAGGAATTTCTACAATGAGCAGTTCTTC	CASSDRNFYNEQFF
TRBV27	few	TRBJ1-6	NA	TGTGCCAGCTCCACAAACAGGGTCCGATATAATTCACCCCTCCACTTT	CASSTNRVRYNSPLHF
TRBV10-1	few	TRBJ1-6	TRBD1	TGCGCCAGCAGTGGAGGGACAGATTCACCCCTCCACTTT	CASSGGTDSPLHF
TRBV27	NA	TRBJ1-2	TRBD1	TGTGCCAGCAAAAGGGGGCAGGGGAACTATGGCTACACCTTC	CASKRGQGNYGYTF
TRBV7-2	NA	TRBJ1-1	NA	TGTGCCAGCAACCCGTCACGGATGAACACTGAAGCTTTCTTT	CASNPSRMNTEAFF
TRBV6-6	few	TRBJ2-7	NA	TGTGCCAGCAGTCAACAGGGCCACGAGCAGTACTTC	CASSQQGHEQYF
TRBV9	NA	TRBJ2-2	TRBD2	TGTGCCAGCAGCGTAGGGCTAGCGGGGGAGAACACCGGGGAGCTGTTTTTT	CASSVGLAGENTGELFF
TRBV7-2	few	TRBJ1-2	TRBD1	TGTGCCAGCAGCCCCCGCCCGACAGGGGGCGACGGCTACACCTTC	CASSPRPTGGDGYTF
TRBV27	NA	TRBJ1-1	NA	TGTGCCAGCAGTTTAAGTTCCGGTCTCGTGAACATAGCTTTCTTT	CASSLSSGLVNIAFF
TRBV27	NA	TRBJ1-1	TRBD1	TGTGCCAGCAGTCCGCGACAGGGGCTTAGGGTGGGTACTGAAGCTTTCTTT	CASSPRQGLRVGTEAFF
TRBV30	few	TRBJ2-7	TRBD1	TGTGCCTGGAGTGCCGGGACAGGGACCTACGAGCAGTACTTC	CAWSAGTGTYEQYF
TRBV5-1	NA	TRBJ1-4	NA	TGCGCCAGCAGCGTGGGGTTAACTAATGAAAAACTGTTTTTT	CASSVGLTNEKLFF
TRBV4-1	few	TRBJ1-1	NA	TGCGCCAGCAGCCAAGGACGGCTAGAGAACACTGAAGCTTTCTTT	CASSQGRLENTEAFF
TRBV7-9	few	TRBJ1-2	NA	TGTGCCAGCAGCTTACCCCAGGCCTATGGCTACACCTTC	CASSLPQAYGYTF
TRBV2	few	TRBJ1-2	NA	TGTGCCAGGCACAGGAGTGGCTACACCTTC	CARHRSGYTF
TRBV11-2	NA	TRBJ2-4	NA	TGTGCCAGCAGCACCGGGTGGGTCAAAAACATTCAGTACTTC	CASSTGWVKNIQYF
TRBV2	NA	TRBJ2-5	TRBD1	TGTGCCAGCACCGGACAGGGGTCAGGAGAGACCCAGTACTTC	CASTGQGSGETQYF
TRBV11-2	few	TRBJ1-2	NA	TGTGCCAGCAGCCCCCGGACAGCTAACTATGGCTACACCTTC	CASSPRTANYGYTF